These 24 T cell receptor beta chains were sequenced from one sample in a study of T cell changes during pregnancy in multiple sclerosis. Measured with immunoSEQ multiplex PCR; TCRdb has only the in-frame clones, and not every one. Among around 42,000 clones listed, more than 85% were seen once. Sample: CD4+ T cells from peripheral blood mononuclear cells, taken after pregnancy. The receptors here all came from a female donor in good health, enrolled as a control in a pregnancy study.

V gene TRBV5-1 combines with J gene TRBJ2-5; no clear D gene. V was clipped by 0 bases and J by 5 bases, with 5 bases between them. Germline-derived CDR1 and CDR2 are SGHRS and YFSETQ. CDR3 length: 12 amino acids. The CDR3 DNA is TGCGCCAGCAGCTTGGGAGCCGAGACCCAGTACTTC. Protein: CASSLGAETQYF.

This clone was detected only a few times. The chain has TRBV6-1 and TRBJ2-5, with 8 bases that match TRBD2. The CDR3 totals 14 residues. The ends lost 6 bases at V and 5 bases at J; junction bases unmatched: 8. Germline CDR1 and CDR2: MNHNS and SASEGT. The CDR3 loop is CASSARGGRETQYF. CDR3 nucleotide sequence: TGTGCCAGCAGCGCTCGGGGGGGCCGGGAGACCCAGTACTTC.

J is TRBJ1-6 and V is TRBV5-1, with D tentatively TRBD1 (6 bases). V was clipped by 0 bases and J by 7 bases, with 11 bases between them. Germline V gives CDR1 SGHRS, CDR2 YFSETQ. This CDR3 is built from 15 residues. CDR3 sequence (DNA): TGCGCCAGCAGCTTGGCTGGACAGTCCAATTCACCCCTCCACTTT. Its protein product is CASSLAGQSNSPLHF. The full variable domain, in which reference TRBV5-1 and TRBJ1-6 provide the parts outside the CDR3, is KAGVTQTPRYLIKTRGQQVTLSCSPISGHRSVSWYQQTPGQGLQFLFEYFSETQRNKGNFPGRFSGRQFSNSRSEMNVSTLELGDSALYLCASSLAGQSNSPLHFGNGTRLTVT.

The gene calls are TRBV18 and TRBJ2-1, with 13 bases fitting TRBD2. CDR3 length: 16 residues. Germline CDR1 is KGHSH and CDR2 is LQKENI. With V trimmed by 2 bases and J by 8 bases, 6 bases remained unmatched. The CDR3 DNA reads as TGTGCCAGCTCACCAATAACTAGCGGGAGGGCCTATGAGCAGTTCTTC. Its protein product is CASSPITSGRAYEQFF. The variable domain in full, completed from reference TRBV18 and TRBJ2-1, reads NAGVMQNPRHLVRRRGQEARLRCSPMKGHSHVYWYRQLPEEGLKFMVYLQKENIIDESGMPKERFSAEFPKEGPSILRIQQVVRGDSAAYFCASSPITSGRAYEQFFGPGTRLTVL.

The chain employs TRBV19 and TRBJ1-2; the D is unclear. Per germline, CDR1 LNHDA and CDR2 SQIVND (reference sequence). This CDR3 is built from 14 residues. V was clipped by 3 bases and J by 2 bases, with 10 bases between them. CDR3 bases: TGTGCCAGTAGTATCGGTTGGGCAAACTATGGCTACACCTTC. Translated, it gives CASSIGWANYGYTF.

The CDR3 is CASRTSGFYEQYF. DNA for the CDR3: TGTGCCAGCAGGACTAGCGGGTTCTACGAGCAGTACTTC. The chain combines TRBV6-6 with TRBJ2-7; 10 bases align to TRBD2. Germline V lookup: CDR1 MNHNY, CDR2 SVGAGI (reference sequence). This CDR3 region has 13 residues. Unmatched junction bases numbered 2, after V lost 6 bases and J lost 3 bases.

The rearrangement joins TRBV6-1 to TRBJ1-5; D is possibly TRBD1 (6 bases). This CDR3 has 12 amino acids. Trimming pared 7 bases from V and 7 bases from J, leaving 11 bases between. Germline CDR1 MNHNS, CDR2 SASEGT. CDR3 residues: CASTLQGQPQHF. For the CDR3, the DNA is TGTGCCAGCACCTTACAGGGCCAGCCCCAGCATTTT.

The gene calls are TRBV6-5 and TRBJ2-7, with 7 bases that match TRBD1. J gave up 7 bases and V 2 bases, and 14 bases lay outside the gene matches. The germline V gene encodes CDR1 MNHEY and CDR2 SVGAGI. The CDR3 consists of 16 residues. The CDR3 loop is CASSYTRTGALGEQYF. CDR3 DNA: TGTGCCAGCAGTTACACCCGGACAGGAGCCTTAGGGGAGCAGTACTTC.

The chain combines TRBV10-3 with TRBJ2-3; TRBD2 matches 8 bases. The germline V gene encodes CDR1 ENHRY and CDR2 SYGVKD. There are 14 residues in the CDR3. Trimming took 5 bases from V and 2 from J; bases not matched to a gene: 3. DNA of the CDR3: TGTGCCATCAGTACCGGGGGGGACACAGATACGCAGTATTTT. This gives the protein CAISTGGDTDTQYF.

This clone was detected once. The V gene is TRBV6-4, the J gene TRBJ1-1, with D hard to call. Germline assignment: CDR1 MRHNA and CDR2 SNTAGT. The CDR3 covers 16 residues. The germline V and J ends were trimmed by 2 bases and 0 bases, with 13 bases remaining between them. CDR3 residues: CASSDPLEGMNTEAFF. CDR3 bases: TGTGCCAGCAGTGACCCCCTGGAGGGAATGAACACTGAAGCTTTCTTT.

This chain links TRBV19 with TRBJ1-6; 9 positions match TRBD1. Germline V gene data show CDR1 as LNHDA and CDR2 as SQIVND (reference sequence). The CDR3 consists of 14 residues. The J segment lost 7 bases and the V segment lost 10 bases, leaving 8 bases of the junction unmatched. The DNA for the CDR3 is TGTGCCACCAAAACGGGGACAGGGAATTCACCCCTCCACTTT. Its protein is CATKTGTGNSPLHF.

This chain joins TRBV5-4 and TRBJ1-3, with unresolved D. Germline V gene data show CDR1 as SGHNT and CDR2 as YYREEE (reference sequence). The CDR3 is 14 amino acids. Trimming left V 4 bases short and J 3 bases short, with 11 bases between. The CDR3 DNA is TGTGCCAGCAGCCGTTCCACTCGTGGAAACACCATATATTTT. This translates into CASSRSTRGNTIYF.

The chain combines TRBV7-2 with TRBJ2-3; 7 bases agree with TRBD1. CDR1 and CDR2 (germline): SGHTA, FQGNSA. Losses at the gene ends were 4 bases for V and 1 base for J; bases not matched to a gene: 5. The CDR3 has 15 amino acids. The CDR3 protein is CASSSGTVGTDTQYF. The CDR3 DNA is TGTGCCAGCAGCTCCGGGACAGTGGGCACAGATACGCAGTATTTT.

The gene calls are TRBV9 and TRBJ2-1, with D tentatively TRBD2 (5 bases). Trimming removed 0 bases at V and 2 bases at J, with 12 bases between. Per germline, CDR1 SGDLS and CDR2 YYNGEE. The CDR3 runs 16 residues. The CDR3 coding sequence is TGTGCCAGCAGCGTAGGTGTAGCGAGTACCTACAATGAGCAGTTCTTC. Its translation is CASSVGVASTYNEQFF.

This clone was counted a few times. The chain's CDR3 is CASSPGGGLTGELFF. In DNA form, the CDR3 reads TGTGCCAGCAGCCCGGGCGGGGGGCTCACCGGGGAGCTGTTTTTT. The J gene is TRBJ2-2, the V gene TRBV9; 8 positions agree with TRBD2. The trim removed 4 bases at V and 4 bases at J, leaving 6 bases unmatched. This CDR3 is 15 amino acids long. Germline-derived CDR1 and CDR2 are SGDLS and YYNGEE.

V gene TRBV19 combines with J gene TRBJ2-1; the D is unclear. The CDR3 is 15 residues long. V was pared by 3 bases and J by 9 bases, with 18 bases between. CDR1 and CDR2 from the germline V gene are LNHDA and SQIVND (reference sequence). The CDR3 bases are TGTGCCAGTAGTATGAGGTTGGCCCCGGTCGGTGAGCAGTTCTTC. This gives the protein CASSMRLAPVGEQFF.

The V and J genes are TRBV2 and TRBJ1-2; the D is unclear. V gave up 3 bases and J gave up 8 bases, with 16 bases separating them. The CDR3 is 14 amino acids. Germline values: CDR1 SNHLY, CDR2 FYNNEI. The CDR3 nucleotides are TGTGCCAGCAGTGAGACTCTTAGATCCGAAGGCTACACCTTC. This sequence encodes CASSETLRSEGYTF.

V gene TRBV5-1 combines with J gene TRBJ2-5, with 10 positions matching TRBD2. CDR1 SGHRS and CDR2 YFSETQ come from the germline V gene. Losses at the gene ends were 0 bases for V and 1 base for J; bases not matched to a gene: 3. The CDR3 runs 16 residues. CDR3 nucleotide sequence: TGCGCCAGCAGCTTGGGCCCTAGCGGGGGCCAAGAGACCCAGTACTTC. It specifies CASSLGPSGGQETQYF.

The rearrangement links TRBV4-1 to TRBJ2-1; D is perhaps TRBD1 (5 bases). Germline V gene sequence: CDR1 MGHRA, CDR2 YSYEKL. The CDR3 covers 15 residues. V was cut by 4 bases and J by 7 bases, with 17 bases left in between. CDR3 DNA sequence: TGCGCCAGCAGCCCCAGGGATTTGCGATCTAATGAGCAGTTCTTC. Translated: CASSPRDLRSNEQFF.

The chain joins TRBV5-1 to TRBJ1-2, with 8 bases that match TRBD1. Germline loops: CDR1 SGHRS, CDR2 YFSETQ. Unmatched junction bases numbered 9, after V lost 4 bases and J lost 4 bases. The CDR3 covers 15 residues. CDR3 sequence reads: CASSPDRGEIYGYTF. The DNA for the CDR3 is TGCGCCAGCAGCCCAGACAGGGGTGAGATCTATGGCTACACCTTC. The full variable domain, in which reference TRBV5-1 and TRBJ1-2 provide the parts outside the CDR3, is KAGVTQTPRYLIKTRGQQVTLSCSPISGHRSVSWYQQTPGQGLQFLFEYFSETQRNKGNFPGRFSGRQFSNSRSEMNVSTLELGDSALYLCASSPDRGEIYGYTFGSGTRLTVV.

This clone was recorded only once. The genes are TRBV28 and TRBJ2-2, with TRBD1 matching 8 bases. CDR3 length: 15 amino acids. Trimming removed 3 bases from V and 7 bases from J; junction bases left unmatched: 7. Germline V gene sequence: CDR1 MDHEN, CDR2 SYDVKM. In DNA, the CDR3 is TGTGCCAGCAGTTTCGGGACAGGCGGTGTCGGGGAGCTGTTTTTT. It codes for CASSFGTGGVGELFF.

The chain has TRBV28 and TRBJ2-3; 9 bases agree with TRBD2. The CDR3 totals 15 residues. J lost 2 bases, V lost 4 bases, and 4 bases had no gene match. Germline V gene lookup returns CDR1 MDHEN and CDR2 SYDVKM. CDR3 loop: CASSSTSGPTDTQYF. CDR3 DNA sequence: TGTGCCAGCAGTTCGACTAGCGGACCCACAGATACGCAGTATTTT.

The chain uses TRBV15 and TRBJ2-5; a weak D match, TRBD1 (6 bases). CDR3 length equals 15 residues. Germline V lookup: CDR1 LNHNV, CDR2 YYDKDF (reference sequence). Trimming pared 0 bases from V and 1 base from J, leaving 9 bases between. In nucleotides, the CDR3 is TGTGCCACCAGCAGAGATGTAGGGGGCCAAGAGACCCAGTACTTC. Protein: CATSRDVGGQETQYF.

The chain couples TRBV5-1 to TRBJ2-3; D gene unclear. Trimming cost V 4 bases and J 4 bases, with 10 bases left between them. Germline V lookup: CDR1 SGHRS, CDR2 YFSETQ. This CDR3 comprises 13 residues. CDR3 sequence: CASSVDGSDTQYF. DNA for the CDR3: TGCGCCAGCAGCGTGGACGGTTCAGATACGCAGTATTTT.